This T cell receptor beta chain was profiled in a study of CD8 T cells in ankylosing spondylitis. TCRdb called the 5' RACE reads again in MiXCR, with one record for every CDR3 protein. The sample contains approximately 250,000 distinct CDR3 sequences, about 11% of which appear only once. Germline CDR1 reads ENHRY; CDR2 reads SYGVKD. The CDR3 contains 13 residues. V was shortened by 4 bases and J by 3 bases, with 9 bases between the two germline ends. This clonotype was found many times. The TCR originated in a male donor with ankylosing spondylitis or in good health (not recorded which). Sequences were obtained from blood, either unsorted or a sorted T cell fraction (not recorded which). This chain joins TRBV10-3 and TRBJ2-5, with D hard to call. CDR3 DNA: TGTGCCATCAGTGTGGAAGGGAAAGAGACCCAGTACTTC. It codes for CAISVEGKETQYF.